Listed below are T cell receptor beta chains from one sample, sequenced in a study of PD-1 blockade in classical Hodgkin lymphoma. Generated by immunoSEQ multiplex PCR, the TCRdb table keeps only in-frame clones and is missing some. The table shows about 20,000 clones, with about four fifths occurring only once. The source was peripheral blood mononuclear cells (PBMCs), collected at baseline. These receptors originate from a human donor with classical Hodgkin lymphoma. Each CDR3 is given without its conserved first and last residue. The D gene is left open where the match is weak.

cdr3_aa v_call d_call
ASSFNEAF TRBV7-9 -
ASSRSDTYEQY TRBV14 -
ASSESRWAGGLETQY TRBV6-1 TRBD1
ASSRGRGPGETQY TRBV7-8 -
ASSYSDRAYEQY TRBV6-5 TRBD1
ASSRDFDNEQF TRBV5-1 -
ASSLGSWGGASTDTQY TRBV7-9 -
ASKVRNNEQF TRBV10-2 -
ASSIGGTGVPF TRBV19 TRBD1
ASRPEGNSPLH TRBV11-2 -
ASSLDGEQF TRBV5-5 -
SLYPGTGDYNEQF TRBV29-1 TRBD1
ATSRDLDYGYT TRBV15 -
ASSPTPTSTDTQY TRBV5-5 -
ATSKYSLNEKLF TRBV15 -
ASSLTGNNEQF TRBV5-1 -
ASSRQGRDTEAF TRBV2 TRBD1
ASRIQGTGNSPLH TRBV11-2 TRBD1
ASSFQWTSQRGQF TRBV28 TRBD2
ASSLESSGGQETQY TRBV7-6 TRBD1
ASSSDRGYT TRBV11-1 TRBD1
ASSLRVHSLVSGNTIY TRBV7-3 -
ASSPRGALEKLF TRBV9 -
ASSPKRVARIDQPQH TRBV28 -
ASSLGGTSANEQF TRBV5-4 TRBD2
ASSQESGIDTQY TRBV4-2 -
ASSLALGDTEAF TRBV5-4 -
ASNWLATNTGELF TRBV6-6 -
ASSLPNSPLH TRBV7-8 -
ASSPIGAGGSPLH TRBV18 -
ARIGGDRGSDTQY TRBV7-7 TRBD1
ASSLDDRWRGRNTEAF TRBV7-9 -
ASSPNRGGNTEAF TRBV7-6 -
ASGGTGDTDTQY TRBV2 TRBD1
AWSVRSRDTQY TRBV30 -
ASTPNPGGGYGYT TRBV19 -
ASSLQGADEQY TRBV27 TRBD1
ASSLGRGQHGYT TRBV28 TRBD1
SARAEETQY TRBV20-1 -
ASSPLPGGNQPQH TRBV18 -
ASSQVLAGTDTQY TRBV4-1 TRBD2
ASSELNTEAF TRBV9 -
ASSQLYRADNEKLF TRBV16 -
ASSLEGPLAKNIQY TRBV28 -
ASSSGWGMNTEAF TRBV7-9 -
ASSLRHGSDEQY TRBV11-2 -
ASSFDPDPGNTIY TRBV2 -
ASMLAGDSYEQY TRBV2 TRBD2
ASSSQGLLAGELF TRBV7-2 -
ASTRPQGALRSDQY TRBV28 TRBD1
ASAGQPSFPITEAF TRBV28 -
ASSPPPKGGYT TRBV9 -